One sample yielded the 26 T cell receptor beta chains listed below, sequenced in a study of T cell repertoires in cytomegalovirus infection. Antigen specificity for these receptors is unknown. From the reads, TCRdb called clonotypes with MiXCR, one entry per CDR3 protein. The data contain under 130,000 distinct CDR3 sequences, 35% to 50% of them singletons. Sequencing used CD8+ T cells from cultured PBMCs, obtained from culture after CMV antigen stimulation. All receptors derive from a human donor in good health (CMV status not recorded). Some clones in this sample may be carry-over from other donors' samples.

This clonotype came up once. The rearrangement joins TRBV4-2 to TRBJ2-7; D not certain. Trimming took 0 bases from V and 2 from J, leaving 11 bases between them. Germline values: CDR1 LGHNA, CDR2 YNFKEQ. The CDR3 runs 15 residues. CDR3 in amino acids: CASSQEANGAYEQYF. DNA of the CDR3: TGTGCCAGCAGCCAAGAGGCGAACGGAGCCTACGAGCAGTACTTC.

The DNA for the CDR3 is TGTGCCAGCAGTGACCAAACATACGAGCAGTACTTC. Protein product: CASSDQTYEQYF. This rearrangement joins TRBV25-1 to TRBJ2-7; no reliable D call. Germline CDR1 MGHDK, CDR2 SYGVNS. This CDR3 is built from 12 residues. The V and J ends lost 3 bases and 4 bases respectively, with 7 bases between them.

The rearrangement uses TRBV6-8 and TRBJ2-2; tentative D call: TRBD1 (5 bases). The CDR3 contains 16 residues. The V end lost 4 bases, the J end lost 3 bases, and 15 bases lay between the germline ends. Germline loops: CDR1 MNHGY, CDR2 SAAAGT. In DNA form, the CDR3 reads TGTGCCAGCAGTTTCTTCCAGGGATGGGACACCGGGGAGCTGTTTTTT. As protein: CASSFFQGWDTGELFF.

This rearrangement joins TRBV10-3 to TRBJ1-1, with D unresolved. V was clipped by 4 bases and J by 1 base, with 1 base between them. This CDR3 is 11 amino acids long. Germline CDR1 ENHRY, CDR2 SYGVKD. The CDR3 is CAISANTEAFF. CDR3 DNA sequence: TGTGCCATCAGTGCGAACACTGAAGCTTTCTTT.

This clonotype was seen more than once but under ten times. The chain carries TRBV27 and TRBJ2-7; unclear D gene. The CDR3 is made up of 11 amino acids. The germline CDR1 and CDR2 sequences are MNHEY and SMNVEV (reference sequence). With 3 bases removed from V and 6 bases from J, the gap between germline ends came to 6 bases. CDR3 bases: TGTGCCAGCAGTTTCATGGGCGAGCAGTACTTC. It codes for CASSFMGEQYF.

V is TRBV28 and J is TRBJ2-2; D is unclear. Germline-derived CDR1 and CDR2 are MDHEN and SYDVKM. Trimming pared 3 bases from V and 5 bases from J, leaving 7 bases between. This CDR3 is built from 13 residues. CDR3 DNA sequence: TGTGCCAGCAGTTTGTTTGTAACCGGGGAGCTGTTTTTT. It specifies CASSLFVTGELFF.

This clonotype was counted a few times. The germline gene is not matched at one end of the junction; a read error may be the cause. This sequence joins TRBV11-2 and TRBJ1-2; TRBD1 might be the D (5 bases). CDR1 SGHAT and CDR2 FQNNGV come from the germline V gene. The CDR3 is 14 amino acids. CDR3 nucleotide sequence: TGTGCCAGCAGTTTAGGCGGGGGTATGAATGGCTACACCTTC. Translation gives CASSLGGGMNGYTF.

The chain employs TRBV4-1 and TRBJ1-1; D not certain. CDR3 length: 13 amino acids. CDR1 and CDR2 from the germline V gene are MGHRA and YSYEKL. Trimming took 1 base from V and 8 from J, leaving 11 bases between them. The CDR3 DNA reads TGCGCCAGCAGCCAAGGGCTAGAGGTGGAAGCTTTCTTT. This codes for CASSQGLEVEAFF.

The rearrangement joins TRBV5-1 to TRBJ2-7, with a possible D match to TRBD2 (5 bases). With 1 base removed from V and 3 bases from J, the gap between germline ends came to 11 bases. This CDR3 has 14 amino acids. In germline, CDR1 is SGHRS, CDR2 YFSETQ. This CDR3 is CASSLYAGLYEQYF. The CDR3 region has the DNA TGCGCCAGCAGCTTGTATGCAGGACTCTACGAGCAGTACTTC.

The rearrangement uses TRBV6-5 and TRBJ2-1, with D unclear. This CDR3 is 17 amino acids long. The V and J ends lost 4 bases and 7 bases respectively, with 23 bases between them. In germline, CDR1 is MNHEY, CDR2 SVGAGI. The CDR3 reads CASSSPHEASVENEQFF. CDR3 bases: TGTGCCAGCAGTTCTCCTCATGAGGCGTCGGTTGAGAATGAGCAGTTCTTC.

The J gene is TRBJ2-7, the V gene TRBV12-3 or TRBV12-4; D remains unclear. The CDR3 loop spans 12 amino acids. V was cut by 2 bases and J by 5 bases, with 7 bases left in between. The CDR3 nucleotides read TGTGCCAGCAGTTTATACATCCACGAGCAGTACTTC. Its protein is CASSLYIHEQYF.

CDR3 DNA sequence: TGTGCCAGCACGGGAGGGGGGGTCGGCGAGCAGTACTTC. Amino acid sequence: CASTGGGVGEQYF. The chain carries TRBV6-1 and TRBJ2-7; TRBD2 matches at 8 bases. Losses at the gene ends were 7 bases for V and 6 bases for J; bases not matched to a gene: 8. CDR1 MNHNS and CDR2 SASEGT come from the germline V gene. This CDR3 comprises 13 residues.

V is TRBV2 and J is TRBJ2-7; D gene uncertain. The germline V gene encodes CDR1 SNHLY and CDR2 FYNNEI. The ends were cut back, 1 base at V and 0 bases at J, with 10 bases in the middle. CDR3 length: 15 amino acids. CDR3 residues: CASSEDGRSSYEQYF. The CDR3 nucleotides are TGTGCCAGCAGTGAAGACGGCCGGAGCTCCTACGAGCAGTACTTC.

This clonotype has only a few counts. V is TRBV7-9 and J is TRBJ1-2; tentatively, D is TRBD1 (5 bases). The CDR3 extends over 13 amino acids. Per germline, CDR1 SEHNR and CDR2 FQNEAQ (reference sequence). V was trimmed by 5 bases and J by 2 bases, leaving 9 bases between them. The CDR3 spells CASSLRQNYGYTF. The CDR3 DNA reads TGTGCCAGCAGCCTAAGACAGAACTATGGCTACACCTTC.

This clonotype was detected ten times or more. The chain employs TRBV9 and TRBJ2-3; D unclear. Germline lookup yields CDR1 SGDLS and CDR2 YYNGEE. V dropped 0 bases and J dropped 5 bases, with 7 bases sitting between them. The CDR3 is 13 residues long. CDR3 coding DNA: TGTGCCAGCAGCGTAGAAGTCTTAGATACGCAGTATTTT. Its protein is CASSVEVLDTQYF.

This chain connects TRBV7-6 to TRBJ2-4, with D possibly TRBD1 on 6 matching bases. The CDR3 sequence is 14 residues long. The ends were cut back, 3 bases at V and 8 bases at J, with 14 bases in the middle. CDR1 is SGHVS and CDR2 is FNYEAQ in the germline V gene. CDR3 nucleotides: TGTGCCAGCAGCTTGACAGGTTTTTCTGACATTCAGTACTTC. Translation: CASSLTGFSDIQYF.

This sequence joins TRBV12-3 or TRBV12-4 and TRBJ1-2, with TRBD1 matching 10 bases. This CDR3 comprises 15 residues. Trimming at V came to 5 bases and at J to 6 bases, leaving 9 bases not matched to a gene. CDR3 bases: TGTGCCAGCAGTCACCGGGACAGGGGAACCCATGGCTACACCTTC. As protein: CASSHRDRGTHGYTF.

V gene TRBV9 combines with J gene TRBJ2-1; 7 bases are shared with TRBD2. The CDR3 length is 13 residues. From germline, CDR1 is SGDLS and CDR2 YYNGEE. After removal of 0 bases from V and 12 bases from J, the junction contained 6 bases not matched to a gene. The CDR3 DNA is TGTGCCAGCAGCGTAGCCACCTCGGGGGGGCAGTTCTTC. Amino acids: CASSVATSGGQFF.

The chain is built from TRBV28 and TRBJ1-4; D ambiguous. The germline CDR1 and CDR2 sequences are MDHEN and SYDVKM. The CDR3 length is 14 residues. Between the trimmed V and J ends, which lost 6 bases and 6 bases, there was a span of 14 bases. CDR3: CASSPRPEDEKLFF. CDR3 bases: TGTGCCAGCAGCCCGCGGCCGGAAGATGAAAAACTGTTTTTT.

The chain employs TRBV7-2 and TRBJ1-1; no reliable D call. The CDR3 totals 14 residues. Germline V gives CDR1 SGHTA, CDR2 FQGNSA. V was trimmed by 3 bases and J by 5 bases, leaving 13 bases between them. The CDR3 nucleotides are TGTGCCAGCAGCTTTCTTACGGTCGGAACTGAAGCTTTCTTT. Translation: CASSFLTVGTEAFF.

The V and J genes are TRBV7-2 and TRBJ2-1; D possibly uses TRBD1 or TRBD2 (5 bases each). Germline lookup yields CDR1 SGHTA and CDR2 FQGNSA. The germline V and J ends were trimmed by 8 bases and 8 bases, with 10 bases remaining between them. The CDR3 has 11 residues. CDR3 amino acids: CASGGYDEQFF. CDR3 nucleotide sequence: TGTGCCAGCGGGGGTTACGATGAGCAGTTCTTC.

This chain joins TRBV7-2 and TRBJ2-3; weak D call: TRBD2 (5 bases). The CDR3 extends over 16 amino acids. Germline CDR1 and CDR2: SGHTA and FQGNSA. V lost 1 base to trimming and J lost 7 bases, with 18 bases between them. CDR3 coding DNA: TGTGCCAGCAGCTTAGGGGAGTCTAAGGAGCACTATACGCAGTATTTT. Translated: CASSLGESKEHYTQYF.

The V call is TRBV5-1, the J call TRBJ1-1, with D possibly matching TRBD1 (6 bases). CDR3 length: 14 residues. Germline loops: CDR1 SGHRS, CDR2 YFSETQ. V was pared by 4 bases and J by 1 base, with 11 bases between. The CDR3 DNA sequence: TGCGCCAGCAGCCCGGACAGCTGGAACACTGAAGCTTTCTTT. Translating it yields CASSPDSWNTEAFF.

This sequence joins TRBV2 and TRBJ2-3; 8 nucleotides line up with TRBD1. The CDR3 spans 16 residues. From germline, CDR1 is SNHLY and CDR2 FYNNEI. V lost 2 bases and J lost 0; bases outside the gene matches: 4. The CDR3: CASSERTGPSTDTQYF. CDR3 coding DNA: TGTGCCAGCAGTGAACGGACAGGGCCTAGCACAGATACGCAGTATTTT. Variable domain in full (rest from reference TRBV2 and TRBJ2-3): EPEVTQTPSHQVTQMGQEVILRCVPISNHLYFYWYRQILGQKVEFLVSFYNNEISEKSEIFDDQFSVERPDGSNFTLKIRSTKLEDSAMYFCASSERTGPSTDTQYFGPGTRLTVL.

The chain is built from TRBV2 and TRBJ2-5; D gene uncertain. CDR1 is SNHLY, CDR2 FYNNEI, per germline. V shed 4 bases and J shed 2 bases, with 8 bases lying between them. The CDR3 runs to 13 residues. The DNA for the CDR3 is TGTGCCAGCAGTGTTTCAGGTCAAGAGACCCAGTACTTC. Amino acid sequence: CASSVSGQETQYF.

The CDR3 region is CASSLSSGTEAFF. Here the CDR3 DNA reads TGTGCCAGTAGTCTTAGTAGTGGCACTGAAGCTTTCTTT. The rearrangement links TRBV19 to TRBJ1-1, with unresolved D. The CDR3 runs to 13 residues. Germline loops: CDR1 LNHDA, CDR2 SQIVND (reference sequence). The V end lost 5 bases, the J end lost 4 bases, and 11 bases lay between the germline ends.